This T cell receptor beta chain came from a study of circulating CD8 cells and anti-PD-1 response in melanoma. Study-wide context: Treatment was intravenous nivolumab at 3 mg/kg every 2 weeks. Response groups: complete/partial responders versus stable/progressive non-responders. Notes on the study in general: Most experiments lacked replicates. Patients included both untreated and previously treated individuals.

TCR libraries were prepared from roughly 14 ng of total RNA with the QIAseq Immune Repertoire TCR panel. TCRdb fed the reads into MiXCR, producing one record per CDR3 protein. Here the sample spans some 500 distinct CDR3 sequences, more than 5.5% being singletons. This clonotype is categorized as large. Antigen unknown. From live CD3+CD8+TCRalphabeta+ cells, four PD-1 and/or TIGIT subsets were sorted. Germline V lookup: CDR1 MNHEY, CDR2 SMNVEV (reference sequence). This CDR3 contains 14 residues. Trimming cost V 6 bases and J 0 bases; bases outside gene matches: 3. Source: CD8+ T cells from PBMCs, taken at baseline or after one month of anti-PD-1 therapy (not recorded which). This receptor was identified in a human donor with melanoma. The chain carries TRBV27 and TRBJ1-2; 8 bases align to TRBD1. The CDR3 spells CASRVQGANYGYTF. DNA for the CDR3: TGTGCCAGCAGAGTACAGGGGGCTAACTATGGCTACACCTTC.